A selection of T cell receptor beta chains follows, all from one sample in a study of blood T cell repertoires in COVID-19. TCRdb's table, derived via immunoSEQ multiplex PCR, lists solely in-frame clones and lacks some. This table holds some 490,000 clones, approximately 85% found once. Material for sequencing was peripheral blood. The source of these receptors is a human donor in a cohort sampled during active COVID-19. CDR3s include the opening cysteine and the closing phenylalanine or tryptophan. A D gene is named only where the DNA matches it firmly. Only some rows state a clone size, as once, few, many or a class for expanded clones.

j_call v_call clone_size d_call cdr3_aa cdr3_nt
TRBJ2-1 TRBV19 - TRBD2 CASSIARAGENEQFF TGTGCCAGTAGTATAGCCCGGGCGGGAGAAAATGAGCAGTTCTTC
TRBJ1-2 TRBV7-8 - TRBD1 CASSLGGQLSNYGYTF TGTGCCAGCAGCTTAGGGGGACAGCTCTCCAACTATGGCTACACCTTC
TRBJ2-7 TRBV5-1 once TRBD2 CASSFYSGTSYEQYF TGCGCCAGCAGCTTCTATAGCGGGACGTCCTACGAGCAGTACTTC
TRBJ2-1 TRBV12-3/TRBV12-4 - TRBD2 CASSLGRVDEQFF TGTGCCAGCAGTTTGGGGAGGGTGGATGAGCAGTTCTTC
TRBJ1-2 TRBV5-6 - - CASSFGQGAFKF -
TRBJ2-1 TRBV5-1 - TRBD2 CASSAPLLAGSYNEQFF TGCGCCAGCAGCGCCCCCCTTCTAGCGGGCTCCTACAATGAGCAGTTCTTC
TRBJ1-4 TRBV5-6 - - CASSLIATNEKLFF TGTGCCAGCAGCTTGATAGCAACTAATGAAAAACTGTTTTTT
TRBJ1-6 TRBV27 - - CASSRQAYNSPLHF TGTGCCAGCAGCCGACAGGCTTATAATTCACCCCTCCACTTT
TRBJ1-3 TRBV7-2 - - CASSLRIGNTIYF TGTGCCAGCAGCCTGAGGATAGGAAACACCATATATTTT
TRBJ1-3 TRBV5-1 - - CASSPEDLGSGNTIYF TGCGCCAGCAGCCCGGAGGACCTTGGCTCTGGAAACACCATATATTTT
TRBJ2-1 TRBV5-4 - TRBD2 CASSSTSGGGSEQFF TGTGCCAGCAGCTCGACTAGCGGGGGGGGCAGTGAGCAGTTCTTC
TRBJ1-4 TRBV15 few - CATSRVPGEKLFF TGTGCCACCAGCAGAGTCCCCGGGGAAAAACTGTTTTTT
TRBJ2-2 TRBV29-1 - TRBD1 CSVGGGRGMNTGELFF TGCAGCGTTGGTGGGGGCAGGGGGATGAACACCGGGGAGCTGTTTTTT
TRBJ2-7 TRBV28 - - CASRAQGDSLREQYF TGTGCCAGCAGGGCCCAGGGTGACTCCCTACGGGAGCAGTACTTC
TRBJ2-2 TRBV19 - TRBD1 CASMGQENTGELFF TGTGCCAGTATGGGACAGGAAAACACCGGGGAGCTGTTTTTT
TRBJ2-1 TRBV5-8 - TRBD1 CASSLADRGYNEQFF TGTGCCAGCAGCTTGGCGGACAGGGGGTACAATGAGCAGTTCTTC
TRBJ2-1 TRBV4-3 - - CASSQDSRHYNEQFF TGCGCCAGCAGCCAAGACTCGCGACACTACAATGAGCAGTTCTTC
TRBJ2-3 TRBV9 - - CASSPRGEGETDTQYF TGTGCCAGCAGCCCCCGAGGTGAGGGTGAGACAGATACGCAGTATTTT
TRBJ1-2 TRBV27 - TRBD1 CASSLLRTGNYGYTF TGTGCCAGCAGTTTATTGAGGACAGGAAACTATGGCTACACCTTC
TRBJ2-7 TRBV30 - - CAWSGGRELYEQYF TGTGCCTGGAGTGGGGGGCGGGAGCTCTACGAGCAGTACTTC
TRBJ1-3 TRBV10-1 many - CASSEAGTPGNTIYF TGCGCCAGCAGTGAAGCCGGGACACCTGGAAACACCATATATTTT
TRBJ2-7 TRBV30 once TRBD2 CAWERGTTYEQYF TGTGCCTGGGAAAGAGGGACTACCTACGAGCAGTACTTC
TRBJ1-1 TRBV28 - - CASSSVIAREAFNTEAFF TGTGCCAGCAGTTCTGTCATTGCCAGGGAGGCCTTTAACACTGAAGCTTTCTTT
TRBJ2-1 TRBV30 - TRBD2 CAWSVGLANHEQFF TGTGCCTGGAGTGTAGGACTAGCAAATCATGAGCAGTTCTTC
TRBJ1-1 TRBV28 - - CASSYGGENTEAFF TGTGCCAGCAGTTATGGGGGCGAGAACACTGAAGCTTTCTTT
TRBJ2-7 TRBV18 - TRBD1 CASSQAGQGSYEQYF TGTGCCAGCTCGCAAGCCGGACAGGGTTCGTACGAGCAGTACTTC